This T cell receptor (beta chain) was sequenced during a study of Ad26.COV2.S vaccination and SARS-CoV-2 variants. Looking at the study overall: Donor participated within the Ad26.COV2.S arm of the COV1001 trial.

This table comes from immunoSEQ multiplex PCR, and its TCRdb copy is limited to in-frame clones, with some not included. The profile shows about 450,000 clones, about 91% of them singletons. This CDR3 is built from 14 residues. The trim removed 4 bases at V and 8 bases at J, leaving 10 bases unmatched. Germline assignment: CDR1 SGHDN and CDR2 FVKESK. The study's findings and limits: TCR breadth and depth analyses may have underestimated total T cell responses.

Specified treatment: about 20 received Ad26.COV2.S at low or high dose, single or two shots; 5 received placebo; per-sample allocation not given. On day 63 after the first injection, vaccine and placebo recipients gave samples. Points on this clone: Its antigen remains unidentified.

The sequence derives from a person between 18 and 65 years old who received the Ad26.COV2.S COVID-19 vaccine or a placebo. Here the sequenced sample was peripheral blood, taken in a trial of Ad26.COV2.S vaccine versus placebo. This chain connects TRBV14 to TRBJ2-5; 7 nucleotides agree with TRBD1. CDR3 sequence (DNA): TGTGCCAGCAGCCCTTCGATGGCAGGGGGTACCCAGTACTTC. It encodes CASSPSMAGGTQYF. Drawing the rest from reference TRBV14 and TRBJ2-5, the complete variable domain is EAGVTQFPSHSVIEKGQTVTLRCDPISGHDNLYWYRRVMGKEIKFLLHFVKESKQDESGMPNNRFLAERTGGTYSTLKVQPAELEDSGVYFCASSPSMAGGTQYFGPGTRLLVL.